The TCR beta chain under discussion was sequenced for a study of blood T cell repertoires in COVID-19. The CDR3 length is 14 residues. Trimming cost V 0 bases and J 2 bases, with 8 bases left between them. Per the germline V gene, CDR1 is SGHRS and CDR2 is YFSETQ. How the authors handled the data: Amplifying reference gene primers gave estimates of nucleated cell counts. Profiled with immunoSEQ multiplex PCR; TCRdb holds only in-frame clones, not every one. That table furnishes V, J and clone size, whereas the DNA furnished D and trimming. The table records 30,000 to 35,000 clones, roughly four fifths of them present only once.

This TCR came from an elderly man with active or convalescent COVID-19. Sequenced: peripheral blood. This sequence joins TRBV5-1 and TRBJ2-5, with D perhaps TRBD1 (5 bases). The CDR3 nucleotides are TGCGCCAGCAGCTTGGCCGCAGGGCAAGAGACCCAGTACTTC. Translated: CASSLAAGQETQYF.